Listed here is a single TCR beta chain. Its antigen is still unknown. These data belong to a study of post-analysis software for immune sequencing data. Study at large: Disease trajectories encompassed relapsing-remitting, secondary progressive and progressive-relapsing multiple sclerosis.

Broader study findings: Under the F measure, samples that were prepared in one batch clustered strongly together. The study found TRBV5-6, TRBV5-1 and TRBV20-1 among five or six TRBV segments more frequent in patients than controls.

Germline V lookup: CDR1 LGHDT, CDR2 YNNKEL (reference sequence). Trimming removed 6 bases from V and 2 bases from J; junction bases left unmatched: 11. CDR3 length: 18 residues. cDNA libraries of TCR beta carried unique molecular identifiers. Each CDR3 protein is one row after TCRdb ran MiXCR on the PCR reads. In the table there are some 800,000 distinct CDR3 sequences, roughly 46% of which are singletons. The chain has TRBV3-1 and TRBJ2-5, with 14 positions matching TRBD2. Sample: blood. This TCR was recovered from a girl aged 5-17 years with multiple sclerosis. As DNA, the CDR3 is TGTGCCAGCAGAGGACTAGCGGGAGGAGAGGGGTTGCAAGAGACCCAGTACTTC. Translating gives CASRGLAGGEGLQETQYF.